The next 2 T cell receptor beta chains were all read from a single sample in a study of blood T cells in healthy people across ages. Using a J-beta primer mix together with a sample-barcoded 5' primer, a second PCR was run for roughly 7 to 12 cycles. Each CDR3 protein is one row after TCRdb ran MiXCR on the 5' RACE reads. Among about 1 million distinct CDR3 sequences listed, around 43% were seen once. Sample: blood. These receptors all come from a woman aged 55-70 years in good health.

The chain links TRBV9 to TRBJ2-5; maybe TRBD1 (5 bases). The germline V gene encodes CDR1 SGDLS and CDR2 YYNGEE. V lost 0 bases and J 11 bases, leaving 17 bases between the germline ends. The CDR3 contains 14 residues. The CDR3 spells CASSVGADNNEQYF. The CDR3 bases are TGTGCCAGCAGCGTAGGGGCGGACAACAATGAGCAGTACTTC.

A single count supports this clonotype. The chain has TRBV29-1 and TRBJ2-1, with D unclear. CDR3 length: 11 amino acids. V lost 7 bases and J 10 bases, leaving 14 bases between the germline ends. Germline CDR1 and CDR2: SQVTM and ANQGSEA. In DNA form, the CDR3 reads TGCAGCGGATATTTCAGGAAGGAGCAGTTCTTC. Protein sequence: CSGYFRKEQFF.